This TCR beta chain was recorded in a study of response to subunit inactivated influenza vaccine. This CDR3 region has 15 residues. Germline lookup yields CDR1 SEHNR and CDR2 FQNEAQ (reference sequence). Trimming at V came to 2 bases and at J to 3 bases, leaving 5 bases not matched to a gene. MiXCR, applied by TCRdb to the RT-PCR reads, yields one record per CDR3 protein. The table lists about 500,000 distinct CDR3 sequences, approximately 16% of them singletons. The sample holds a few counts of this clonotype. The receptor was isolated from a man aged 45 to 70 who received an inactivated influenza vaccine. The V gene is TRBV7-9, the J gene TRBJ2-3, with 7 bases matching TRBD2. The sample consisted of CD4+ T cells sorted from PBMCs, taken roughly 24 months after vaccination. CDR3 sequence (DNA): TGTGCCAGCAGCTTACCAGCGGGGACGACAGATACGCAGTATTTT. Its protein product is CASSLPAGTTDTQYF. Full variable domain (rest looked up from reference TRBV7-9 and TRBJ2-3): DTGVSQNPRHKITKRGQNVTFRCDPISEHNRLYWYRQTLGQGPEFLTYFQNEAQLEKSRLLSDRFSAERPKGSFSTLEIQRTEQGDSAMYLCASSLPAGTTDTQYFGPGTRLTVL.